The source of this TCR beta chain is a study of T-cell reconstitution after alpha-beta-depleted transplantation in children. V dropped 0 bases and J dropped 2 bases, with 12 bases sitting between them. This CDR3 has 15 amino acids. The germline V gene has CDR1 SGHRS and CDR2 YFSETQ. Preparation of the TCRbeta library was carried out with unique molecular identifiers. TCRdb processed the PCR reads anew with MiXCR; each CDR3 protein has one entry. Of about 540,000 distinct CDR3 sequences in the sample, 15% to 20% were seen once. The rearrangement links TRBV5-1 to TRBJ2-7; the D is unclear. This material consisted of PBMCs from the stem cell graft donor, taken from the stem cell graft. This clonotype originated in a human donor who donated a stem cell graft to a child with acute lymphoblastic leukemia. CDR3: CASSLDTTRPYEQYF. The CDR3 DNA reads as TGCGCCAGCAGCTTGGATACGACACGGCCCTACGAGCAGTACTTC.